This T cell receptor beta chain was sequenced in a study of chemoradiotherapy in HPV16-positive cancers. Study details: Candidate HPV-specific T-cell clones and common TCR motifs came from functional assays in a couple of HPV16-positive patients. The study's findings and limits: The functional HPV-specific definition rests on just a couple of HPV16-positive patients. Non-HPV-specific T cells did not expand in tumors during treatment, whereas candidate HPV-specific clones and E7-related motifs did.

Points on this clone: Its antigen remains unknown.

Produced via immunoSEQ multiplex PCR; TCRdb's table is partial and in-frame only. The sample consists of around 4,000 clones, 72% of them appearing once. V was pared by 4 bases and J by 3 bases, with 28 bases between. The germline CDR1 and CDR2 sequences are SEHNR and FQNEAQ (reference sequence). This CDR3 is built from 19 residues. This clonotype originated in a human donor with HPV-associated anogenital cancer. The sample consisted of tumor tissue, taken from a patient who underwent chemoradiotherapy. The chain carries TRBV7-9 and TRBJ2-7; weak D call: TRBD1 (6 bases). The CDR3 loop is CASSSPSSGQGTGYYEQYF. As DNA, the CDR3 is TGTGCCAGCAGCTCCCCGTCGTCAGGTCAGGGGACGGGCTACTACGAGCAGTACTTC.